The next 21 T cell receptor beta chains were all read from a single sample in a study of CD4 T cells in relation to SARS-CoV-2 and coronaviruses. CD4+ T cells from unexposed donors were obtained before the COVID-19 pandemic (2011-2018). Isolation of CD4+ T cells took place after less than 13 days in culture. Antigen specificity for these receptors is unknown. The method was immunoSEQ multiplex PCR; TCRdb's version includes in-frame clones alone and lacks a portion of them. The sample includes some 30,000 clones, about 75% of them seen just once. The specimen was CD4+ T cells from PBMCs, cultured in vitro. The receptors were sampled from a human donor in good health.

CDR3 region: CASSQEPDRVISDTQYF. Here the CDR3 DNA reads TGCGCCAGCAGCCAAGAACCCGACAGGGTGATTTCAGATACGCAGTATTTT. The V and J genes are TRBV4-1 and TRBJ2-3, with TRBD1 matching over 7 bases. V lost 0 bases to trimming and J lost 4 bases; unmatched junction nucleotides: 10. Germline V lookup: CDR1 MGHRA, CDR2 YSYEKL. The CDR3 is made up of 17 amino acids.

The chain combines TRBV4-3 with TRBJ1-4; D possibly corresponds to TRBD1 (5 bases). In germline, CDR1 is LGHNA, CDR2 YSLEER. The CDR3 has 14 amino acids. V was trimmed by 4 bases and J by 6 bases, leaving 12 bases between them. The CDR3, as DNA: TGCGCCAGCAGCCTCCGGGGGGTAGATGAAAAACTGTTTTTT. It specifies CASSLRGVDEKLFF.

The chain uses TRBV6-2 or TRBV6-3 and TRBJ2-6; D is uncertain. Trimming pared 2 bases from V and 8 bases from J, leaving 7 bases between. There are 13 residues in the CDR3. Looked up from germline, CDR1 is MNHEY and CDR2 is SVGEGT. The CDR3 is CASSYPGTNVLTF. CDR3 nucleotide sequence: TGTGCCAGCAGTTACCCCGGTACCAACGTCCTGACTTTC.

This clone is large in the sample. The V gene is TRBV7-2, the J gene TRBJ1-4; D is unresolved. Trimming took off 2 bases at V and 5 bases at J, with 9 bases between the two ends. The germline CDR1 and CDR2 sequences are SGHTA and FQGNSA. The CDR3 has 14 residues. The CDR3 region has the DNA TGTGCCAGCAGCTTACTGGGTGTCAATGAAAAACTGTTTTTT. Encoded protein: CASSLLGVNEKLFF.

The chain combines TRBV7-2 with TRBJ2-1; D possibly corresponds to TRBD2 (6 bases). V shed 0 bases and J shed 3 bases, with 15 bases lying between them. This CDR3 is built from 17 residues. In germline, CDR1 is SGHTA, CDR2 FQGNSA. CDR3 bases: TGTGCCAGCAGCTTAGCGTTGGGGCGGGGCAACTACAATGAGCAGTTCTTC. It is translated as CASSLALGRGNYNEQFF. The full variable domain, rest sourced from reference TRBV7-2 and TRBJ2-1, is GAGVSQSPSNKVTEKGKDVELRCDPISGHTALYWYRQSLGQGLEFLIYFQGNSAPDKSGLPSDRFSAERTGGSVSTLTIQRTQQEDSAVYLCASSLALGRGNYNEQFFGPGTRLTVL.

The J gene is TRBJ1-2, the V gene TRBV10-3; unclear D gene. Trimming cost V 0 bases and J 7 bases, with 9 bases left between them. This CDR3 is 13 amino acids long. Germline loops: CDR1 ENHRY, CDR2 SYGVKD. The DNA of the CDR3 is TGTGCCATCAGTGAGTCCCAGACTATTGGCTACACCTTC. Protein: CAISESQTIGYTF.

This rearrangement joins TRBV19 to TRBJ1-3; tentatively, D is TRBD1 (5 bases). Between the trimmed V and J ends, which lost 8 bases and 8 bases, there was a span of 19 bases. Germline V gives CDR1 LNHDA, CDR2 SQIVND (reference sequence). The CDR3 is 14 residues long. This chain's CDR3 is CASRAGTLRDTIYF. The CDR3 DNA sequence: TGTGCCAGTCGCGCCGGGACCTTAAGGGACACCATATATTTT.

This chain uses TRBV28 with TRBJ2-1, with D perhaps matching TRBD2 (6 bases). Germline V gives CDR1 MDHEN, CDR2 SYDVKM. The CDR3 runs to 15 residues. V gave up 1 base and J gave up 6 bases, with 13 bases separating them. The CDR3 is CASSLYGGPSNEQFF. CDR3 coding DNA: TGTGCCAGCAGTTTATACGGAGGGCCGAGCAATGAGCAGTTCTTC.

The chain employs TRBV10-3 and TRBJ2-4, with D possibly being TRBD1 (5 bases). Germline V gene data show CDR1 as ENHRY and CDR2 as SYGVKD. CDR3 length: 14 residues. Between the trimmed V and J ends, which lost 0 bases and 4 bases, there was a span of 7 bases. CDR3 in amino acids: CAISESRDKNIQYF. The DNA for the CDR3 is TGTGCCATCAGTGAGTCCAGGGATAAAAACATTCAGTACTTC.

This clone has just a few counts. The CDR3 reads CASSLRELAAKKQFF. As DNA, the CDR3 is TGTGCCAGCAGCTTGCGGGAACTAGCCGCCAAGAAGCAGTTCTTC. The chain combines TRBV5-4 with TRBJ2-1; D possibly corresponds to TRBD2 (6 bases). Trimming left V 1 base short and J 11 bases short, with 19 bases between. This CDR3 contains 15 residues. CDR1 SGHNT and CDR2 YYREEE come from the germline V gene (reference sequence).

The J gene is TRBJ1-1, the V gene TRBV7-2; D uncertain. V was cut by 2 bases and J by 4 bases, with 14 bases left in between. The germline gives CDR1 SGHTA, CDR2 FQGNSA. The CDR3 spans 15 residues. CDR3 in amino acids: CASSLNSGSGTEAFF. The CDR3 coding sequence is TGTGCCAGCAGCTTAAACAGCGGGAGTGGCACTGAAGCTTTCTTT.

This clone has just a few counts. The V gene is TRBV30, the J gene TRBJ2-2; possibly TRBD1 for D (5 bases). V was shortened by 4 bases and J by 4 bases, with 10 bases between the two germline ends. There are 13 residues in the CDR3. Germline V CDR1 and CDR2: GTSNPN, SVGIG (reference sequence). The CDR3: CAWNWQGTGELFF. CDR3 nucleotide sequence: TGTGCCTGGAATTGGCAGGGCACCGGGGAGCTGTTTTTT.

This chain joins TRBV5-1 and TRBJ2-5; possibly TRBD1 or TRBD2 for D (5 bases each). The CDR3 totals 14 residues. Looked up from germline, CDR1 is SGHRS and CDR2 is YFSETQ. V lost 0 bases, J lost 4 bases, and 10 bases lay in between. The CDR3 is CASSLGLGTETQYF. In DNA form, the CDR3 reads TGCGCCAGCAGCTTGGGTTTGGGGACAGAGACCCAGTACTTC.

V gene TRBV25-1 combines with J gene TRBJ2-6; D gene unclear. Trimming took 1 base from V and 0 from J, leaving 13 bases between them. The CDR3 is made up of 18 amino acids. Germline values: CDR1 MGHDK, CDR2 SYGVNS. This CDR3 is CASSELAGPISGANVLTF. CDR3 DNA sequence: TGTGCCAGCAGTGAATTGGCAGGCCCCATCTCTGGGGCCAACGTCCTGACTTTC.

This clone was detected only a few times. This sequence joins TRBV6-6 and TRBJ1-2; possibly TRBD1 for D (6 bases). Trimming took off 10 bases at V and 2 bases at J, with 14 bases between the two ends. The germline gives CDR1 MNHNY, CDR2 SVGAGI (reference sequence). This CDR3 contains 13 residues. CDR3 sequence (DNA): TGTGCCAACCAAAGGGGGTTCAACTATGGCTACACCTTC. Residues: CANQRGFNYGYTF.

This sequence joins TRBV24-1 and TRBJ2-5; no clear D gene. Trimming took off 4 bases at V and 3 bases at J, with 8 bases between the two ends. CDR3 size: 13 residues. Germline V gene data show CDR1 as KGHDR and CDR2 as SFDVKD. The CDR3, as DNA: TGTGCCACCAGTGAGTGGACCAAAGAGACCCAGTACTTC. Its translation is CATSEWTKETQYF.

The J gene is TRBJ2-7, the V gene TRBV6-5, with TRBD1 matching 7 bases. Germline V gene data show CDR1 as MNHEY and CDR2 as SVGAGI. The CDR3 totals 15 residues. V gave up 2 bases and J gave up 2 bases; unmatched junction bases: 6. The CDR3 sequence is CASSYNDRAAYEQYF. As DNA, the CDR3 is TGTGCCAGCAGTTACAACGACAGGGCAGCCTACGAGCAGTACTTC.

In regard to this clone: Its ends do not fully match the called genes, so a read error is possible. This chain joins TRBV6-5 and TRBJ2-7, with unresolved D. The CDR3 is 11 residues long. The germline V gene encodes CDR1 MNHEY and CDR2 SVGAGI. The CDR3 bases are TGTGCCAGCAGTGACTCCGCCCCGCAGTACTTC. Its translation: CASSDSAPQYF.

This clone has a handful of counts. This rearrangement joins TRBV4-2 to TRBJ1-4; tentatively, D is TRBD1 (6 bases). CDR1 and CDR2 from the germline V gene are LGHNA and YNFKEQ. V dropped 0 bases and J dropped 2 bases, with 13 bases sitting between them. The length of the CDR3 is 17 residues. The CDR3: CASSQEPGRGTNEKLFF. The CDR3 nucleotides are TGTGCCAGCAGCCAAGAACCGGGGAGGGGGACTAATGAAAAACTGTTTTTT.

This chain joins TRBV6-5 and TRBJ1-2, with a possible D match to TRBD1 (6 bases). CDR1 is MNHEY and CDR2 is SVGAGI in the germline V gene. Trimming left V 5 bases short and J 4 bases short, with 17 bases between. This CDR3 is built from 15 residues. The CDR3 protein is CASSLGGGTFYGYTF. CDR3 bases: TGTGCCAGCAGTCTTGGAGGGGGGACTTTCTATGGCTACACCTTC.

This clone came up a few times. The CDR3: CASSPGPTEAFF. The CDR3 region has the DNA TGTGCCAGCAGCCCGGGACCGACAGAAGCTTTCTTT. J is TRBJ1-1 and V is TRBV6-5, with a tentative D call TRBD1 (5 bases). The ends were cut back, 6 bases at V and 8 bases at J, with 13 bases in the middle. From germline, CDR1 is MNHEY and CDR2 SVGAGI. The CDR3 is 12 residues long.